Following are 24 T cell receptor beta chains from one sample sequenced in a study of regulatory T cells in long-lasting Graves disease (dated by TCRdb to about 2021). The sample's time point label, decoded: newly diagnosed GD, antithyroid drugs for less than 3 months. For both TCR sequencing and RNA sequencing, RNA was extracted from PBMCs in TRIzol. The library was obtained by multiplex PCR. Instrument used: Illumina HiSeq 4000. TCR beta libraries were built with iRepertoire HTBI primers and Arm-PCR amplification of CDR3 regions. TCRdb redid the processing of the public reads, applying fastp at Q25 and MiXCR, and retained in-frame beta chains. CDR3 protein duplicates are merged, each entry listing the most common genes and DNA. Recorded for this sample are roughly 260,000 distinct CDR3 sequences; 18% of them occurred a single time. The ten largest make up 14% of the sample. This sample also appeared in a second study, on T cells in Graves' hyperthyroidism and ophthalmopathy.

Specimen: peripheral blood mononuclear cells (PBMCs), collected at new diagnosis, from a patient treated with antithyroid drugs. These receptors were obtained from a woman aged 25 to 39 with Graves disease. Donor details come from another sample of the same person, matched by shared clones.

This chain's CDR3 is CASSSYLKRDTEAFF. DNA for the CDR3: TGTGCCAGCAGCTCATACTTGAAGCGGGACACTGAAGCTTTCTTT. The gene calls are TRBV7-6 and TRBJ1-1; no definite D call. Germline lookup yields CDR1 SGHVS and CDR2 FNYEAQ. CDR3 length: 15 amino acids. V lost 4 bases and J 3 bases, leaving 15 bases between the germline ends. Based on the CDR3 plus reference TRBV7-6 and TRBJ1-1, the full variable domain is GAGVSQSPRYKVTKRGQDVALRCDPISGHVSLYWYRQALGQGPEFLTYFNYEAQQDKSGLPNDRFSAERPEGSISTLTIQRTEQRDSAMYRCASSSYLKRDTEAFFGQGTRLTVV.

This clonotype was counted a few times. This sequence joins TRBV9 and TRBJ1-1, with no clear D. CDR3 length: 14 amino acids. The germline V gene encodes CDR1 SGDLS and CDR2 YYNGEE. Between the trimmed V and J ends, which lost 1 base and 3 bases, there was a span of 10 bases. CDR3 region: CASSVRRIDTEAFF. DNA for the CDR3: TGTGCCAGCAGCGTAAGACGGATAGACACTGAAGCTTTCTTT.

This clonotype was picked up many times. This chain connects TRBV6-4 to TRBJ1-2; no reliable D call. V dropped 3 bases and J dropped 6 bases, with 14 bases sitting between them. Germline CDR1 and CDR2: MRHNA and SNTAGT. CDR3 length: 14 amino acids. As DNA, the CDR3 is TGTGCCAGCAGTGATTCAAGCGGTGCAGATGGCTACACCTTC. Protein: CASSDSSGADGYTF.

In its sample, this clonotype was seen many times. CDR3 in DNA: TGTGCCAGCAGTTTATACCCAGCGGGGAGGCCCCAGCATTTT. Protein sequence: CASSLYPAGRPQHF. The chain employs TRBV27 and TRBJ1-5; the D is unclear. The length of the CDR3 is 14 residues. Germline values: CDR1 MNHEY, CDR2 SMNVEV (reference sequence). Trimming took 1 base from V and 9 from J, leaving 13 bases between them.

The V call is TRBV5-6, the J call TRBJ2-3; D remains unclear. CDR3 length: 13 amino acids. Germline values: CDR1 SGHDT, CDR2 YYEEEE. Between the trimmed V and J ends, which lost 9 bases and 2 bases, there was a span of 13 bases. The CDR3 protein is CANNRNPTDTQYF. CDR3 sequence (DNA): TGTGCCAACAACCGTAATCCCACAGATACGCAGTATTTT.

Many counts were recorded for this clonotype. V gene TRBV5-1 combines with J gene TRBJ2-3, with D possibly matching TRBD2 (7 bases). The CDR3 is 15 amino acids. From germline, CDR1 is SGHRS and CDR2 YFSETQ. Trimming took 4 bases from V and 7 from J, leaving 19 bases between them. In nucleotides, the CDR3 is TGCGCCAGCAGCCCGGAGGGGGGGCGGACAAATACGCAGTATTTT. Protein: CASSPEGGRTNTQYF.

This clonotype came up many times. This rearrangement joins TRBV4-2 to TRBJ2-2; D might be TRBD2 (5 bases). With 4 bases removed from V and 1 base from J, the gap between germline ends came to 7 bases. There are 14 residues in the CDR3. The germline V gene encodes CDR1 LGHNA and CDR2 YNFKEQ. The CDR3: CASSPEGNTGELFF. CDR3 nucleotide sequence: TGTGCCAGCAGCCCAGAGGGGAACACCGGGGAGCTGTTTTTT.

Many counts were recorded for this clonotype. The genes are TRBV7-8 and TRBJ1-6; 7 nucleotides agree with TRBD1. Germline CDR1 is SGHVS and CDR2 is FQNEAQ. The CDR3 is 15 amino acids. In DNA, the CDR3 is TGTGTCACAAGGGGGGCAACAGGGGAGGGTTCACCCCTCCACTTT. Its protein is CVTRGATGEGSPLHF.

The rearrangement joins TRBV11-2 to TRBJ2-3; 9 nucleotides align to TRBD1. From germline, CDR1 is SGHAT and CDR2 FQNNGV. There are 14 residues in the CDR3. The junction had 16 bases not matched to a gene; V was cut back by 7 bases and J by 14 bases. CDR3 residues: CASNPARDRDFGYF. In DNA, the CDR3 is TGTGCCAGCAACCCCGCCCGGGACAGGGATTTTGGGTATTTT.

This clonotype was seen at least ten times. Here the CDR3 DNA reads TGTGCCAGCAAGGACCATTCCGGGACAAAAGAGACCCAGTACTTC. Its translation is CASKDHSGTKETQYF. The J gene is TRBJ2-5, the V gene TRBV6-1; TRBD1 might be the D (6 bases). Germline values: CDR1 MNHNS, CDR2 SASEGT. This CDR3 region has 15 residues. The V end lost 7 bases, the J end lost 3 bases, and 18 bases lay between the germline ends.

This clonotype was seen repeatedly, ten times or more. The gene calls are TRBV11-2 and TRBJ2-3; a weak D match, TRBD1 (6 bases). V was clipped by 5 bases and J by 0 bases, with 12 bases between them. CDR3 size: 15 residues. Germline V gene lookup returns CDR1 SGHAT and CDR2 FQNNGV. This CDR3 reads CASSPRQVSTDTQYF. The CDR3 nucleotides are TGTGCCAGCAGCCCGAGACAGGTTAGCACAGATACGCAGTATTTT.

This clonotype was detected ten times or more. The chain combines TRBV5-1 with TRBJ2-2; 10 bases are shared with TRBD1. The ends lost 5 bases at V and 5 bases at J; junction bases unmatched: 9. The CDR3 extends over 16 amino acids. Germline assignment: CDR1 SGHRS and CDR2 YFSETQ. CDR3 DNA sequence: TGCGCCAGCAGTTCCGGGACAGGGGCCCAGACCGGGGAGCTGTTTTTT. It encodes CASSSGTGAQTGELFF.

Ten or more counts support this clonotype. This sequence joins TRBV5-1 and TRBJ2-5, with D maybe TRBD2 (6 bases). V dropped 3 bases and J dropped 5 bases, with 17 bases sitting between them. CDR3 length: 15 amino acids. Per germline, CDR1 SGHRS and CDR2 YFSETQ. In DNA form, the CDR3 reads TGCGCCAGCAGCTCCGAGGGCGGCGGGACGGAGACCCAGTACTTC. Translated, it gives CASSSEGGGTETQYF.

This clonotype showed up many times. The V and J genes are TRBV28 and TRBJ2-2, with TRBD1 matching over 9 bases. The germline V gene has CDR1 MDHEN and CDR2 SYDVKM. Trimming removed 5 bases from V and 5 bases from J; junction bases left unmatched: 6. The CDR3 extends over 15 amino acids. CDR3 DNA sequence: TGTGCCAGCAGTCGCGGGACAGGGTATACCGGGGAGCTGTTTTTT. Protein sequence: CASSRGTGYTGELFF.

This clonotype was seen repeatedly, ten times or more. This chain connects TRBV24-1 to TRBJ2-3; D is unresolved. Germline CDR1 KGHDR, CDR2 SFDVKD. Trimming shortened V by 4 bases and J by 2 bases, and 6 bases separated the two germline ends. The CDR3 runs to 13 residues. CDR3 in amino acids: CATSDRNTDTQYF. CDR3 DNA sequence: TGTGCCACCAGTGACAGAAACACAGATACGCAGTATTTT.

This clonotype has ten or more counts. The chain links TRBV19 to TRBJ2-4, with D possibly being TRBD1 (6 bases). The CDR3 length is 16 residues. Trimming removed 6 bases at V and 1 base at J, with 16 bases between. In germline, CDR1 is LNHDA, CDR2 SQIVND (reference sequence). The CDR3 nucleotides are TGTGCCAGTAGCCCAGCCCTACAGGGCGCCAAAAACATTCAGTACTTC. Its translation: CASSPALQGAKNIQYF.

There are many counts of this clonotype. J is TRBJ2-1 and V is TRBV20-1; 9 bases line up with TRBD2. The V gene end was trimmed by 2 bases and the J gene end by 5 bases; junction bases not matched to a gene: 10. This CDR3 has 16 residues. Germline values: CDR1 DFQATT, CDR2 SNEGSKA (reference sequence). The CDR3 DNA sequence: TGCAGTGCTAGACTTATCCTAGCGGGGCTACACAATGAGCAGTTCTTC. Translating gives CSARLILAGLHNEQFF.

This clonotype showed up just a few times. The chain carries TRBV20-1 and TRBJ2-7; TRBD1 or TRBD2 may be the D gene (5 bases each). V lost 4 bases, J lost 4 bases, and 17 bases lay in between. The CDR3 spans 14 residues. In germline, CDR1 is DFQATT, CDR2 SNEGSKA (reference sequence). As DNA, the CDR3 is TGCAGTGCTACCGGGGCCGAAAAGGGTTACGAGCAGTACTTC. Translation: CSATGAEKGYEQYF.

The sample holds many counts of this clonotype. The chain couples TRBV6-2 or TRBV6-3 to TRBJ2-1; 13 bases line up with TRBD2. Germline assignment: CDR1 MNHEY and CDR2 SVGEGT. Unmatched junction bases numbered 1, after V lost 2 bases and J lost 6 bases. The CDR3 spans 15 residues. The chain's CDR3 is CASSYRLAGGNEQFF. The CDR3 DNA sequence: TGTGCCAGCAGTTACAGACTAGCGGGGGGCAATGAGCAGTTCTTC.

This clonotype was recorded many times. J is TRBJ2-5 and V is TRBV3-1; D remains ambiguous. Germline V gene data show CDR1 as LGHDT and CDR2 as YNNKEL (reference sequence). V was cut by 1 base and J by 2 bases, with 8 bases left in between. The CDR3 is 14 amino acids. CDR3 in DNA: TGTGCCAGCAGCCAAGCCACCAGTCAAGAGACCCAGTACTTC. Protein: CASSQATSQETQYF.

This clonotype appeared many times. This rearrangement joins TRBV5-1 to TRBJ2-5; TRBD2 matches 10 bases. V trimming: 7 bases; J trimming: 1 base; junction bases outside the gene matches: 4. In germline, CDR1 is SGHRS, CDR2 YFSETQ. CDR3 size: 14 residues. Written as DNA, the CDR3 is TGCGCCAGCGAGGAGCGGGGGGGCCAAGAGACCCAGTACTTC. Translation gives CASEERGGQETQYF.

This clonotype was counted ten times or more. The rearrangement uses TRBV10-3 and TRBJ2-7; D gene uncertain. CDR1 and CDR2 (germline): ENHRY, SYGVKD. V gave up 4 bases and J gave up 2 bases, with 9 bases separating them. The length of the CDR3 is 13 residues. The CDR3 DNA sequence: TGTGCCATCAGTGGGCCACCTACCTACGAGCAGTACTTC. Its translation: CAISGPPTYEQYF.

This clonotype has a single count. The gene calls are TRBV7-9 and TRBJ2-2; 9 nucleotides agree with TRBD2. CDR3 size: 16 residues. With V trimmed by 2 bases and J by 6 bases, 7 bases remained unmatched. The germline V gene has CDR1 SEHNR and CDR2 FQNEAQ (reference sequence). The CDR3 nucleotides read TGTGCCAGCAGCTTAATGAGCGGGAGGATTGCCGGGGAGCTGTTTTTT. It specifies CASSLMSGRIAGELFF.

This clonotype has ten or more counts. This chain uses TRBV5-1 with TRBJ1-2, with D unresolved. The germline V gene has CDR1 SGHRS and CDR2 YFSETQ. CDR3 length: 14 residues. V was pared by 3 bases and J by 3 bases, with 12 bases between. As DNA, the CDR3 is TGCGCCAGCAGCTGGGTAGTCGGGGACTATGGCTACACCTTC. This sequence encodes CASSWVVGDYGYTF. Together with reference TRBV5-1 and TRBJ1-2, the CDR3 gives the full variable domain: KAGVTQTPRYLIKTRGQQVTLSCSPISGHRSVSWYQQTPGQGLQFLFEYFSETQRNKGNFPGRFSGRQFSNSRSEMNVSTLELGDSALYLCASSWVVGDYGYTFGSGTRLTVV.